These 20 T cell receptor beta chains were sequenced from one sample in a study of T cell clonality in common variable immunodeficiency (dated by TCRdb to 2013 to 2016). The research as a whole found: Reportedly, TCRbeta sequences from CVID had fewer deletions and N-nucleotide insertions, and highly modified clones with 13 or more V deletions were absent from CVID.

No antigen has been assigned to these receptors. Receptors were amplified or captured by the immunoSEQ multiplex PCR assay. Not all clones reach the TCRdb copy of this immuneACCESS table, which keeps in-frame sequences only. Checked studies attribute under half of the gap to unresolved V genes and leave the rest unexplained. The table for this sample lists roughly 34,000 clones, none of them counted only once. The ten most abundant clones make up around 7% of the sample. The sequenced sample was peripheral blood mononuclear cells. The source of these receptors is a human donor with common variable immunodeficiency.

There are many counts of this clone. This chain's CDR3 is CASSLRPPAGNEQFF. CDR3 DNA, as far as it was read: TGTGCCAGCAGTTTGCGTCCCCCCGCGGGCAATGAG. This chain uses TRBV28 with TRBJ2-1; the D gene is possibly TRBD2 (5 bases). The CDR3 end lies 3 residues beyond the end of the read and is filled in from the germline J gene. Germline V CDR1 and CDR2: MDHEN, SYDVKM. Trimming left V 3 bases short and J 6 bases short, with 15 bases between. CDR3 length: 15 amino acids.

This clone occurred many times. The CDR3 region is CASSLGSGRDGYTF. The covered CDR3 bases are TGTGCCAGCAGCTTAGGGAGTGGGCGGGATGGC. This rearrangement joins TRBV7-3 to TRBJ1-2; D remains ambiguous. The read comes to an end 3 residues before the CDR3 does, leaving the germline J gene to fill in the end. Per germline, CDR1 SGHTA and CDR2 FQGTGA. The CDR3 is 14 residues long. V was pared by 2 bases and J by 6 bases, with 13 bases between.

CDR3 bases read: TGTGCCAGCAGCTTGTCCCAAGCGAGGGGAAACTATGGC. Protein sequence: CASSLSQARGNYG. The whole CDR3 sequence is CASSLSQARGNYGYTF. The V gene is TRBV7-6, the J gene TRBJ1-2; D may be TRBD1 (5 bases). Read coverage stops 3 residues before the CDR3 terminus; the germline J gene supplies the remainder. The CDR3 consists of 16 residues. The germline gives CDR1 SGHVS, CDR2 FNYEAQ. V was trimmed by 3 bases and J by 2 bases, leaving 16 bases between them.

This clone was found many times. The read is 3 residues too short to cover the CDR3 end, so that end is filled in from the germline J gene. V and J are TRBV20-1 and TRBJ2-2, with no clear D. The germline V and J ends were trimmed by 5 bases and 6 bases, with 7 bases remaining between them. Germline assignment: CDR1 DFQATT and CDR2 SNEGSKA (reference sequence). This CDR3 has 11 residues. The sequenced part of the CDR3 DNA is TGCAGTGCTCTAGGCTCCGGGGAG. Translating it yields CSALGSGE. The entire CDR3 is CSALGSGELFF.

Points on this clone: The DNA ends 3 residues before the CDR3 does, and the rest of the CDR3 is filled in from the germline J gene. The chain is built from TRBV29-1 and TRBJ2-7, with a tentative D call TRBD1 (6 bases). CDR3 length: 13 amino acids. The V gene's germline CDR1 is SQVTM and CDR2 ANQGSEA. V gave up 2 bases and J gave up 2 bases, with 10 bases separating them. The DNA read from the CDR3 is TGCAGCGTTGAACTGACAGGAACCTACGAG. Its protein product is CSVELTGTYE. The whole CDR3 protein is CSVELTGTYEQYF.

This clone was observed a few times. The read finishes 3 residues shy of the CDR3 end, and the germline J gene is used to complete it. The chain carries TRBV7-8 and TRBJ2-7; D perhaps matches TRBD1 (6 bases). The CDR3 extends over 12 amino acids. V lost 5 bases and J 5 bases, leaving 10 bases between the germline ends. Per germline, CDR1 SGHVS and CDR2 FQNEAQ. The covered CDR3 bases are TGTGCCAGCAGCCACAGGGTTAACGAG. This sequence encodes CASSHRVNE. The whole CDR3 reads CASSHRVNEQYF.

This clone was counted ten times or more. The observed sequence ends 3 residues before the CDR3 terminus, with the missing tail filled in from the germline J gene. V and J are TRBV5-4 and TRBJ1-3; a weak D match, TRBD1 (6 bases). The length of the CDR3 is 15 residues. Trimming shortened V by 3 bases and J by 1 base, and 11 bases separated the two germline ends. The germline V gene encodes CDR1 SGHNT and CDR2 YYREEE (reference sequence). The part of the CDR3 DNA that was read is TGTGCCAGCAGCTCCTACCAGGGGTCTGGAAACACC. This gives the protein CASSSYQGSGNT. The full CDR3 protein reads CASSSYQGSGNTIYF.

This clone was detected many times. The CDR3 goes on 3 residues after the read ends, and that part is filled in from the germline J gene. The J gene is TRBJ2-6, the V gene TRBV27; 8 bases line up with TRBD1. CDR3 size: 19 residues. Trimming took 1 base from V and 0 from J; bases not matched to a gene: 8. The germline V gene has CDR1 MNHEY and CDR2 SMNVEV (reference sequence). CDR3 DNA, as far as it was read: TGTGCCAGCAGTTTATGGGTTGGACAGGGATTCTCTGGGGCCAACGTC. This translates into CASSLWVGQGFSGANV. The CDR3 reads in full as CASSLWVGQGFSGANVLTF.

This clone was observed at least ten times. The read comes to an end 3 residues before the CDR3 does, leaving the germline J gene to fill in the end. V and J are TRBV7-8 and TRBJ2-1, with D possibly matching TRBD2 (5 bases). V lost 5 bases and J lost 7, with 18 bases in between. The CDR3 extends over 15 amino acids. In germline, CDR1 is SGHVS, CDR2 FQNEAQ. The DNA read from the CDR3 is TGTGCCAGCAGCCCCCCCATGCGGGTTGGGAATGAG. Residues: CASSPPMRVGNE. The full CDR3 reads CASSPPMRVGNEQFF.

This clone was seen only a few times. With the read ending 3 residues before the CDR3 end, the germline J gene is used to fill in that end. The chain joins TRBV30 to TRBJ1-5; possible D gene TRBD1, 5 bases. V lost 0 bases and J 6 bases, leaving 18 bases between the germline ends. The CDR3 totals 16 residues. Germline assignment: CDR1 GTSNPN and CDR2 SVGIG (reference sequence). The CDR3 is CAWSVNGQGRGQPQHF. The covered CDR3 bases are TGTGCCTGGAGTGTAAACGGGCAGGGAAGAGGTCAGCCC.

This clone appeared many times. Sequencing ends 3 residues short of the CDR3 end; the germline J gene provides the rest. The V gene is TRBV7-6, the J gene TRBJ2-1; 7 nucleotides line up with TRBD2. Per the germline V gene, CDR1 is SGHVS and CDR2 is FNYEAQ. The CDR3 sequence is 18 residues long. V gave up 1 base and J gave up 0 bases; unmatched junction bases: 9. The CDR3 loop is CASSLELAVRGSYNEQFF. Incomplete CDR3 DNA: TGTGCCAGCAGCTTAGAGCTAGCGGTGCGGGGCTCCTACAATGAG.

This clone showed up just a few times. Read coverage stops 3 residues before the CDR3 terminus; the germline J gene supplies the remainder. This chain uses TRBV7-2 with TRBJ1-1; 10 bases align to TRBD1. The germline CDR1 and CDR2 sequences are SGHTA and FQGNSA. The CDR3 covers 15 residues. Losses at the gene ends were 4 bases for V and 4 bases for J; bases not matched to a gene: 6. The sequenced part of the CDR3 DNA is TGTGCCAGCAGCTACGTCGGACAGGGGGGCACTGAA. Protein: CASSYVGQGGTE. In full, the CDR3 is CASSYVGQGGTEAFF.

This clone was recorded at least ten times. The CDR3 is cut off 3 residues early in the read; its end comes from the germline J gene. The rearrangement joins TRBV5-1 to TRBJ2-2; 7 bases align to TRBD2. Germline V gene lookup returns CDR1 SGHRS and CDR2 YFSETQ. The CDR3 covers 18 residues. Trimming at V came to 7 bases and at J to 1 base, leaving 16 bases not matched to a gene. The covered CDR3 bases are TGCGCCAGCCGGAGAACTGGGAGCGGGACCTTGAACACCGGGGAG. Amino acids: CASRRTGSGTLNTGE. The entire CDR3 is CASRRTGSGTLNTGELFF.

A few counts support this clone. The read ends 3 residues before the CDR3 terminus; that terminus is restored from the germline J gene. V and J are TRBV5-1 and TRBJ2-1; possible D gene TRBD2, 6 bases. The CDR3 has 14 amino acids. V gave up 2 bases and J gave up 3 bases, with 9 bases separating them. Germline V gene data show CDR1 as SGHRS and CDR2 as YFSETQ. The CDR3 bases that were read are TGCGCCAGCAGCTTAGCTAGCGACTACAATGAG. Translating gives CASSLASDYNE. The whole CDR3 protein reads CASSLASDYNEQFF.

A note on this clone: The read terminates 3 residues before the CDR3 end, so the remaining end is supplied by the germline J gene. The chain joins TRBV18 to TRBJ1-2; TRBD1 is a possible D gene (6 bases). The CDR3 contains 13 residues. Deletions cut 5 bases from V and 3 bases from J, with 10 bases between. Per germline, CDR1 KGHSH and CDR2 LQKENI. CDR3: CASSSGADYGYTF. CDR3 DNA, as far as it was read: TGTGCCAGCTCATCAGGGGCCGACTATGGC.

This clone was counted ten times or more. The CDR3 end is not reached by the read, which stops 3 residues before it; the germline J gene fills it in. V is TRBV7-2 and J is TRBJ2-1; TRBD1 agrees at 7 bases. The CDR3 loop spans 14 amino acids. Per germline, CDR1 SGHTA and CDR2 FQGNSA. The trim removed 4 bases at V and 6 bases at J, leaving 6 bases unmatched. The chain's CDR3 is CASSSRGQSNEQFF. The part of the CDR3 DNA that was read is TGTGCCAGCAGCTCCCGGGGACAGAGCAATGAG.

Turning to this clone: The CDR3 goes on 3 residues after the read ends, and that part is filled in from the germline J gene. V gene TRBV7-3 combines with J gene TRBJ1-2; 8 bases align to TRBD1. Germline CDR1 SGHTA, CDR2 FQGTGA. The CDR3 contains 15 residues. V shed 2 bases and J 4 bases; nucleotides not matched to a gene: 6. The sequenced CDR3 bases are TGTGCCAGCAGCTTATCAGGGGGCTCCTCCTATGGC. This translates into CASSLSGGSSYG. The full CDR3 is CASSLSGGSSYGYTF.

This clone has at least ten counts. The read halts 3 residues ahead of the CDR3 end, with the missing end drawn from the germline J gene. This chain connects TRBV6-2 or TRBV6-3 to TRBJ1-4; D possibly corresponds to TRBD1 (6 bases). V shed 5 bases and J shed 6 bases, with 16 bases lying between them. Germline V gene lookup returns CDR1 MNHEY and CDR2 SVGEGT. The CDR3 sequence is 15 residues long. The CDR3 sequence is CASSTVDSFDEKLFF. Partial CDR3 DNA: TGTGCCAGCAGTACCGTGGACAGCTTTGATGAAAAA.

This clone was counted at least ten times. The CDR3 end is not reached by the read, which stops 3 residues before it; the germline J gene fills it in. This chain links TRBV12-3 or TRBV12-4 with TRBJ1-5, with 8 nucleotides matching TRBD1. The V gene end was trimmed by 5 bases and the J gene end by 6 bases; junction bases not matched to a gene: 6. CDR3 size: 14 residues. CDR3 sequence reads: CASSVTGDGQPQHF. Incomplete CDR3 DNA: TGTGCCAGCAGTGTGACAGGGGACGGTCAGCCC.

This clone was found a few times. The read ends 3 residues shy of where the CDR3 ends; the end is completed using the germline J gene. J is TRBJ2-1 and V is TRBV7-6, with TRBD2 matching over 8 bases. V lost 5 bases to trimming and J lost 1 base; unmatched junction nucleotides: 4. Germline CDR1 SGHVS, CDR2 FNYEAQ. The CDR3 spans 15 residues. CDR3 sequence: CASSPTSGSYNEQFF. CDR3 DNA (partial): TGTGCCAGCAGCCCTACTAGCGGTTCCTACAATGAG.